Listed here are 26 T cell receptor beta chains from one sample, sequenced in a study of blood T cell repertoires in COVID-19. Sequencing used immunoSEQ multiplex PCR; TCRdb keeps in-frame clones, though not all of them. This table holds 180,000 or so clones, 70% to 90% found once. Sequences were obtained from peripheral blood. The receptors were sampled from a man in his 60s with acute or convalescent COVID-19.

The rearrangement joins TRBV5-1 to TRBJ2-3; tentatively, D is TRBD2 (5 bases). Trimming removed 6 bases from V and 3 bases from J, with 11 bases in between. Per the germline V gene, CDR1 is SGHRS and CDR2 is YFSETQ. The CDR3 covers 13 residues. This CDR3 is CASNVAGTDTQYF. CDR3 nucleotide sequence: TGCGCCAGCAACGTTGCGGGTACAGATACGCAGTATTTT.

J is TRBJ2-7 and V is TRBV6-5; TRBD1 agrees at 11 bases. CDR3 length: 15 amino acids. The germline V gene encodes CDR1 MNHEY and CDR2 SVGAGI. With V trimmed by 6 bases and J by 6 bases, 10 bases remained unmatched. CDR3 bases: TGTGCCAGCAGAACTCCCGGGACAGGGGGTGGCGAGCAGTACTTC. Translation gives CASRTPGTGGGEQYF.

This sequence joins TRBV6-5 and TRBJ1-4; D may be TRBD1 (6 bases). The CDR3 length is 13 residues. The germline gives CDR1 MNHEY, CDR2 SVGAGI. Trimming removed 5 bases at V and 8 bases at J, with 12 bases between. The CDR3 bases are TGTGCCAGCAGTCACAGGGACCGCGAAAAACTGTTTTTT. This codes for CASSHRDREKLFF.

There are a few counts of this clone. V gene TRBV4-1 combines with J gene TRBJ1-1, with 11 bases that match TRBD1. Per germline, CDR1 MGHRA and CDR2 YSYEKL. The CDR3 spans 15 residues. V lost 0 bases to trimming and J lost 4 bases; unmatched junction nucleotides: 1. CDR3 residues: CASSQEGTGGTEAFF. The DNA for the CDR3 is TGCGCCAGCAGCCAAGAAGGGACAGGGGGCACTGAAGCTTTCTTT.

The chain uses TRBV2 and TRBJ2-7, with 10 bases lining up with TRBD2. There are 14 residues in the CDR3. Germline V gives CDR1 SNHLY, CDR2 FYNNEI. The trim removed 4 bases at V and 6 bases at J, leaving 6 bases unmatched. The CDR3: CASSGLAGASEQYF. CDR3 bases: TGTGCCAGCAGTGGCCTAGCGGGAGCCTCCGAGCAGTACTTC. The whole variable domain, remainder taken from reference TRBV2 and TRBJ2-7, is EPEVTQTPSHQVTQMGQEVILRCVPISNHLYFYWYRQILGQKVEFLVSFYNNEISEKSEIFDDQFSVERPDGSNFTLKIRSTKLEDSAMYFCASSGLAGASEQYFGPGTRLTVT.

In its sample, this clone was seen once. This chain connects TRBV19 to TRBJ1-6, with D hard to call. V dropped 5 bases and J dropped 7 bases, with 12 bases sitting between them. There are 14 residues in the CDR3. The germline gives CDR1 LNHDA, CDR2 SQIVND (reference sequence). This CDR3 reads CASSLEGRNSPLHF. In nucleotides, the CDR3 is TGTGCCAGTAGTCTTGAGGGTCGGAATTCACCCCTCCACTTT.

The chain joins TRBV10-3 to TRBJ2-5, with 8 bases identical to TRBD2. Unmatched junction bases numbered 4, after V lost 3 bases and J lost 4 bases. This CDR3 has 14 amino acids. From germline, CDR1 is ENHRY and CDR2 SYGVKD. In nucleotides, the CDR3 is TGTGCCATCAGTGACCGGACTAGCCTAGAGACCCAGTACTTC. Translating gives CAISDRTSLETQYF.

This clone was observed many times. The CDR3 DNA reads as TGTGCCAGCAGCGTAGCAGGGACTGGGGCCAACGTCCTGACTTTC. Translating it yields CASSVAGTGANVLTF. V is TRBV9 and J is TRBJ2-6; D might be TRBD1 (5 bases). V lost 0 bases and J lost 2, with 6 bases in between. Germline loops: CDR1 SGDLS, CDR2 YYNGEE. The CDR3 runs to 15 residues.

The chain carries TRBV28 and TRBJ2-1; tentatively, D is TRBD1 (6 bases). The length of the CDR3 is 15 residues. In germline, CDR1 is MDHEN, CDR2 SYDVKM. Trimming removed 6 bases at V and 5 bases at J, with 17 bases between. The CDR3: CASSNNRVPHNEQFF. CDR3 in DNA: TGTGCCAGCAGCAATAACAGGGTCCCGCACAATGAGCAGTTCTTC.

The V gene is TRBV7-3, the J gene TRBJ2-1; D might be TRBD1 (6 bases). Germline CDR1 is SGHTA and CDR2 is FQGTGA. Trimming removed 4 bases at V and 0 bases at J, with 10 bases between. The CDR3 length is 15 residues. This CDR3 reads CASSSQGSSYNEQFF. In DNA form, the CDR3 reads TGTGCCAGCAGCTCCCAGGGGAGCTCCTACAATGAGCAGTTCTTC.

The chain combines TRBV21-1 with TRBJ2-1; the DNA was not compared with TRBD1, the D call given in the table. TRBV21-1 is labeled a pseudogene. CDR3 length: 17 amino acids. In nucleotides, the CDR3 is TGTGCCAGCAGTCCCAGGGGGGACAGGGGGCCCCACAATGAGCAGTTCTTC. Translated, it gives CASSPRGDRGPHNEQFF.

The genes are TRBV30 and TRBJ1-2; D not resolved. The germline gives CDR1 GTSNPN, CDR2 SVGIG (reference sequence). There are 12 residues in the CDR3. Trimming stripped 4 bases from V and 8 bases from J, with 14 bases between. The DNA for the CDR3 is TGTGCCTGGACGACACTGGACTCAGGCTACACCTTC. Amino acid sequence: CAWTTLDSGYTF.

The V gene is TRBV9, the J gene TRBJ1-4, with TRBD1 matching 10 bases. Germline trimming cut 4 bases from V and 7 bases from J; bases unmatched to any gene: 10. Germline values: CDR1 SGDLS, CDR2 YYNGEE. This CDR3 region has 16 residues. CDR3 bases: TGTGCCAGCAGCCTCTCAGTCGGGACAGGGGCTGAAAAACTGTTTTTT. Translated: CASSLSVGTGAEKLFF.

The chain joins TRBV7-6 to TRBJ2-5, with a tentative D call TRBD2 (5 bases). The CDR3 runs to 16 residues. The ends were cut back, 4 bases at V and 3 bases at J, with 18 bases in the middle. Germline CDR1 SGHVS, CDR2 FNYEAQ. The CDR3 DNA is TGTGCCAGCAGCTCACCCAAACTAGGAACCAAAGAGACCCAGTACTTC. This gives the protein CASSSPKLGTKETQYF.

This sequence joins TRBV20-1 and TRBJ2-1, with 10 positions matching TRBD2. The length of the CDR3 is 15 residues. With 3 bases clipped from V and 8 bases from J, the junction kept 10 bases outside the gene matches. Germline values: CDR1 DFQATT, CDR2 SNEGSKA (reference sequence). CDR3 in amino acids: CSASFLAGGSYEQFF. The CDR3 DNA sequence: TGCAGTGCTAGTTTTTTAGCGGGAGGTAGTTATGAGCAGTTCTTC.

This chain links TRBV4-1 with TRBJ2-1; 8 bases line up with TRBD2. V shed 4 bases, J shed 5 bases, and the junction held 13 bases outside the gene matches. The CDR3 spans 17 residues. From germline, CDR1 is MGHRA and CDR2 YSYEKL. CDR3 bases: TGCGCCAGCAGCCGAGAAACCGGGACTAGAGCTAACAATGAGCAGTTCTTC. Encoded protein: CASSRETGTRANNEQFF.

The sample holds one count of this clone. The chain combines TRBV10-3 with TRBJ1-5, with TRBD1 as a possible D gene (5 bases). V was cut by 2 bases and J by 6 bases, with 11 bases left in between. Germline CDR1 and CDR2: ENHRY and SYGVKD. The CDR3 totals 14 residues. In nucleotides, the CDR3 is TGTGCCATCAGTGAGGGAGGGGTTGCTCAGCCCCAGCATTTT. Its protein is CAISEGGVAQPQHF.

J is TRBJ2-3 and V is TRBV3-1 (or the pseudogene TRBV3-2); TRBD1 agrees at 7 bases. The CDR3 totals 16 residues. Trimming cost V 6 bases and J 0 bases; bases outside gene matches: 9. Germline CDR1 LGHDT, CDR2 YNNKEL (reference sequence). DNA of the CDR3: TGTGCCAGCAGGCGTGGGACAGCCTATAGCACAGATACGCAGTATTTT. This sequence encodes CASRRGTAYSTDTQYF.

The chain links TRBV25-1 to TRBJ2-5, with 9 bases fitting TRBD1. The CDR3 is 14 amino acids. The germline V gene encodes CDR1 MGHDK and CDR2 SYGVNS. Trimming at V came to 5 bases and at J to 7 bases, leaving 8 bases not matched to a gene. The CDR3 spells CASSRGGQGVTQYF. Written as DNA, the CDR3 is TGTGCCAGCAGTAGGGGGGGACAGGGTGTGACCCAGTACTTC.

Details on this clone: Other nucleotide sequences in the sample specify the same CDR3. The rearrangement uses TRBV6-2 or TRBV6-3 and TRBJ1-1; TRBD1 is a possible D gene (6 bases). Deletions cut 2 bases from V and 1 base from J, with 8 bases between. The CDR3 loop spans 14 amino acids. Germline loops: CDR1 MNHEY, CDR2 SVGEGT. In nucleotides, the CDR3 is TGTGCCAGCAGTTACAGGGGGGGGAACACTGAAGCTTTCTTT. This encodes CASSYRGGNTEAFF.

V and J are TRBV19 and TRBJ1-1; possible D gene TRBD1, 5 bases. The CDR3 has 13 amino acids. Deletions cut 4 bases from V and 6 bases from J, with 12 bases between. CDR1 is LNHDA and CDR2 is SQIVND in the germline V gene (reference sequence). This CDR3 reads CASSRGRLAEAFF. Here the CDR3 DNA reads TGTGCCAGTAGTAGGGGCCGGTTGGCTGAAGCTTTCTTT.

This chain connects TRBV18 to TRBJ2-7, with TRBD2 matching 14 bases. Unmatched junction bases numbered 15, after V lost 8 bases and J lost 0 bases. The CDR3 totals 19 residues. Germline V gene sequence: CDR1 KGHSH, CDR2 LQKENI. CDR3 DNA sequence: TGTGCCAGCGCGTCCGGGGGGACTAGCGGGAGAACTGTCTCCTACGAGCAGTACTTC. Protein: CASASGGTSGRTVSYEQYF.

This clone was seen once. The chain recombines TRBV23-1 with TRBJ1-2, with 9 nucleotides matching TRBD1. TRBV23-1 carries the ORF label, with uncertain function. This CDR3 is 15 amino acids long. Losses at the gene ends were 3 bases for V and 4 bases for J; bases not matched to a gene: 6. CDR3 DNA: TGCGCCAGCAGTCACATGCCGGGACAGGGCTATGGCTACACCTTC. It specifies CASSHMPGQGYGYTF.

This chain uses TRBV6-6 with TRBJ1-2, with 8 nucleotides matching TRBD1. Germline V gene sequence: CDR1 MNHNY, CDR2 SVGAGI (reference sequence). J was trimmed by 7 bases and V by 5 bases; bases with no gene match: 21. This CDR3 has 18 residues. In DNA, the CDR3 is TGTGCCAGCAGTCGGGCCGGACAGGGAACACTTGGCAACAGTGGCTACACCTTC. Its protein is CASSRAGQGTLGNSGYTF.

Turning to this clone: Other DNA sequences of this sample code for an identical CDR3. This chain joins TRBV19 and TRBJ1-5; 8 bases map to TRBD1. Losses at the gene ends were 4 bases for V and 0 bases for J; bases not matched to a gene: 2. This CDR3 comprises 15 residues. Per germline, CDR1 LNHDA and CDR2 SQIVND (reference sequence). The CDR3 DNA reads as TGTGCCAGTAGTACGACAGGGGTTAGCAATCAGCCCCAGCATTTT. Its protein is CASSTTGVSNQPQHF.

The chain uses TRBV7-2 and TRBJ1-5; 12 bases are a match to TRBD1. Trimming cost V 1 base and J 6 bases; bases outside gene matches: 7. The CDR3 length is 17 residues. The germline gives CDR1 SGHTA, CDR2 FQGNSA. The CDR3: CASSLVGTGGVSQPQHF. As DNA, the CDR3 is TGTGCCAGCAGCTTAGTCGGGACAGGGGGCGTTAGTCAGCCCCAGCATTTT.